The 18 T cell receptor beta chains in this list originate from one sample, sequenced in a study of regulatory T cells in long-lasting Graves disease. Arm-PCR of CDR3 regions with iRepertoire HTBI primers generated TCR beta libraries. TCRdb re-analysed the multiplex PCR reads in MiXCR, keeping a single row per CDR3 protein. The sample has some 450,000 distinct CDR3 sequences; around a quarter are singletons. Specified time point: persistent/refractory GD, antithyroid drugs over 5 years with positive TRAb. Extracted RNA from PBMCs served as the source of the TCR library. The starting material was peripheral blood mononuclear cells (PBMCs), obtained when the disease was refractory, from a patient treated with antithyroid drugs. Source of these receptors: a female donor with Graves disease.

Only a few counts were recorded for this clonotype. CDR3 nucleotides: TGCAGTGCTAGTACAAATGGAGTATTGGGCACTGAAGCTTTCTTT. Protein: CSASTNGVLGTEAFF. The chain employs TRBV20-1 and TRBJ1-1; D is unresolved. Trimming cost V 3 bases and J 4 bases, with 18 bases left between them. The length of the CDR3 is 15 residues. CDR1 is DFQATT and CDR2 is SNEGSKA in the germline V gene (reference sequence).

This clonotype was counted many times. This chain joins TRBV6-5 and TRBJ1-2; 8 nucleotides match TRBD1. Germline values: CDR1 MNHEY, CDR2 SVGAGI. CDR3 size: 13 residues. V lost 4 bases to trimming and J lost 6 bases; unmatched junction nucleotides: 4. In DNA form, the CDR3 reads TGTGCCAGCAGTTCTACAGGGGGAAATGGCTACACCTTC. The encoded protein is CASSSTGGNGYTF.

J is TRBJ1-5 and V is TRBV6-1, with D perhaps TRBD1 (5 bases). The CDR3 runs to 17 residues. The germline V gene encodes CDR1 MNHNS and CDR2 SASEGT. V lost 2 bases and J 6 bases, leaving 20 bases between the germline ends. The CDR3 loop is CASSEREGRVRAQPQHF. CDR3 nucleotides: TGTGCCAGCAGTGAACGGGAGGGCAGGGTGAGGGCTCAGCCCCAGCATTTT.

In the case of this clonotype: This may stem from a read error, because a much larger clone lies one nucleotide away. The rearrangement uses TRBV2 and TRBJ1-5, with a tentative D call TRBD1 (5 bases). The CDR3 runs 16 residues. V dropped 1 base and J dropped 2 bases, with 12 bases sitting between them. Per the germline V gene, CDR1 is SNHLY and CDR2 is FYNNEI. The CDR3 loop reads CASSEGGSCGNQPQHF. CDR3 DNA: TGTGCCAGCAGTGAAGGGGGCAGCTGTGGCAATCAGCCCCAGCATTTT.

In its sample, this clonotype was seen many times. The chain combines TRBV28 with TRBJ2-7; tentatively, D is TRBD1 or TRBD2 (5 bases each). V lost 8 bases, J lost 5 bases, and 16 bases lay in between. The CDR3 has 13 residues. Germline CDR1 is MDHEN and CDR2 is SYDVKM. The CDR3 nucleotides are TGTGCCAGCGGAGTCCTCCGAGGGGACGAGCAGTACTTC. It codes for CASGVLRGDEQYF.

The genes are TRBV10-3 and TRBJ2-3; D uncertain. This CDR3 has 15 residues. Between the trimmed V and J ends, which lost 7 bases and 8 bases, there was a span of 22 bases. The germline CDR1 and CDR2 sequences are ENHRY and SYGVKD. The CDR3 reads CAITAAVQGMGTQYF. CDR3 nucleotides: TGTGCCATCACCGCGGCCGTTCAAGGGATGGGTACGCAGTATTTT.

This clonotype occurred many times. A junction end diverges from the germline sequence, so it may reflect a read error. The J gene is TRBJ1-6, the V gene TRBV28, with 7 bases matching TRBD1. CDR3 length equals 14 residues. CDR1 MDHEN and CDR2 SYDVKM come from the germline V gene. CDR3: CASSLGQNNSPLHF. DNA for the CDR3: TGCGCCAGCAGCTTGGGACAGAATAATTCACCCCTCCACTTT.

This clonotype was seen at least ten times. The V and J genes are TRBV28 and TRBJ1-2; perhaps TRBD1 as D (5 bases). Trimming pared 7 bases from V and 3 bases from J, leaving 15 bases between. Germline assignment: CDR1 MDHEN and CDR2 SYDVKM. The CDR3 runs 14 residues. CDR3 loop: CASNPRQRYYGYTF. The CDR3 DNA sequence: TGTGCCAGCAACCCGCGACAGCGATACTATGGCTACACCTTC.

This clonotype appeared a few times. The chain carries TRBV9 and TRBJ1-2; D possibly corresponds to TRBD1 (5 bases). V lost 1 base and J 8 bases, leaving 9 bases between the germline ends. This CDR3 is 12 amino acids long. The V gene's germline CDR1 is SGDLS and CDR2 YYNGEE. CDR3 in amino acids: CASSVLGGGYTF. CDR3 nucleotides: TGTGCCAGCAGCGTATTGGGGGGAGGCTACACCTTC. The full variable domain, in which reference TRBV9 and TRBJ1-2 provide the parts outside the CDR3, is DSGVTQTPKHLITATGQRVTLRCSPRSGDLSVYWYQQSLDQGLQFLIQYYNGEERAKGNILERFSAQQFPDLHSELNLSSLELGDSALYFCASSVLGGGYTFGSGTRLTVV.

V is TRBV6-5 and J is TRBJ1-2, with a tentative D call TRBD1 (5 bases). The CDR3 loop spans 14 amino acids. Germline V gene data show CDR1 as MNHEY and CDR2 as SVGAGI. V was pared by 0 bases and J by 4 bases, with 9 bases between. The CDR3 DNA is TGTGCCAGCAGTTACTCGTCTGGGGGCTATGGCTACACCTTC. It yields the protein CASSYSSGGYGYTF.

At least ten counts were recorded for this clonotype. The chain has TRBV28 and TRBJ1-1; possibly TRBD1 for D (5 bases). Trimming removed 5 bases from V and 7 bases from J, with 14 bases in between. The CDR3 extends over 13 amino acids. The germline V gene encodes CDR1 MDHEN and CDR2 SYDVKM. The CDR3 protein is CASSARGGIEAFF. The CDR3 region has the DNA TGTGCCAGCAGTGCTCGCGGGGGTATTGAAGCTTTCTTT.

This clonotype was counted at least ten times. This chain links TRBV28 with TRBJ1-1; no reliable D call. CDR1 is MDHEN, CDR2 SYDVKM, per germline. This CDR3 region has 14 residues. Trimming stripped 10 bases from V and 3 bases from J, with 18 bases between. CDR3 sequence (DNA): TGTGCCACTAAGCGGGGAGGGATCGACACTGAAGCTTTCTTT. It codes for CATKRGGIDTEAFF.

The chain employs TRBV19 and TRBJ2-6, with D tentatively TRBD1 or TRBD2 (6 bases each). This CDR3 has 15 residues. The germline V gene has CDR1 LNHDA and CDR2 SQIVND (reference sequence). Trimming stripped 9 bases from V and 2 bases from J, with 14 bases between. DNA of the CDR3: TGTGCCAGCGGGAAGGGGGAGGCTGGGGCCAACGTCCTGACTTTC. Translation gives CASGKGEAGANVLTF.

The CDR3 protein is CASSNRDRLHSGNTIYF. CDR3 DNA sequence: TGCGCCAGCAGCAACCGGGACAGACTACACTCTGGAAACACCATATATTTT. The rearrangement uses TRBV5-1 and TRBJ1-3; 7 bases align to TRBD1. The length of the CDR3 is 17 residues. CDR1 SGHRS and CDR2 YFSETQ come from the germline V gene. Unmatched junction bases numbered 10, after V lost 4 bases and J lost 0 bases.

This clonotype was observed at least ten times. This sequence joins TRBV12-5 and TRBJ1-2; D perhaps matches TRBD1 (6 bases). V lost 1 base and J lost 4, with 10 bases in between. Germline-derived CDR1 and CDR2 are LGHNT and FRNRAP. This CDR3 contains 14 residues. The CDR3 here is CASGLAGQPYGYTF. CDR3 DNA: TGTGCTAGTGGTTTGGCCGGACAGCCCTATGGCTACACCTTC.

About this clonotype itself: The CDR3 end shows no conserved phenylalanine or tryptophan, and so a read error is likely. The rearrangement links TRBV10-3 to TRBJ1-5; D unclear. The germline gives CDR1 ENHRY, CDR2 SYGVKD. The germline V and J ends were trimmed by 10 bases and 4 bases, with 17 bases remaining between them. CDR3 length: 14 amino acids. The CDR3 DNA is TGTGCCACCCAAAGGGCAGGAGATAATCAGCCCCAGCATCTT. Its translation is CATQRAGDNQPQHL.

In its sample, this clonotype was seen a few times. V gene TRBV20-1 combines with J gene TRBJ2-1; TRBD1 matches 10 bases. The CDR3 is 12 amino acids. V lost 5 bases, J lost 7 bases, and 2 bases stayed unmatched. Germline assignment: CDR1 DFQATT and CDR2 SNEGSKA (reference sequence). Here the CDR3 DNA reads TGCAGTGCTCGGGACAGGGGTAATGAGCAGTTCTTC. Translated: CSARDRGNEQFF.

The V and J genes are TRBV7-9 and TRBJ2-5; D ambiguous. CDR1 is SEHNR and CDR2 is FQNEAQ in the germline V gene (reference sequence). CDR3 length: 13 residues. The V end was cut by 4 bases, the J end by 7 bases, with 13 bases between. The DNA for the CDR3 is TGTGCCAGCAGCTCCGGCGCCCTCGTGACCCAGTACTTC. Protein: CASSSGALVTQYF. Based on the CDR3 plus reference TRBV7-9 and TRBJ2-5, the full variable domain is DTGVSQNPRHKITKRGQNVTFRCDPISEHNRLYWYRQTLGQGPEFLTYFQNEAQLEKSRLLSDRFSAERPKGSFSTLEIQRTEQGDSAMYLCASSSGALVTQYFGPGTRLLVL.